This record looks at one T cell receptor (beta chain) sequence and its context. Its specificity is unknown. The sample comes from a study of Ad26.COV2.S vaccination and SARS-CoV-2 variants. Study overall: Doses of Ad26.COV2.S were injected into muscle once or twice, 56 days apart. Study-level results: The analyses of TCR breadth and depth may have understated the size of total T cell responses.

Repertoires were generated with immunoSEQ multiplex PCR, while TCRdb's copy carries only in-frame clones and drops some. Of about 440,000 clones in the sample, about 92% were seen once. This sample's treatment: 15 to 20 received Ad26.COV2.S at low or high dose, single or two shots; five or six received placebo; per-sample allocation not given. Collection of the samples took place on day 63 after the first injection of vaccine or placebo. The study used a vaccine consisting of an Ad26 vector that expressed Wuhan-strain SARS-CoV-2 spike. CDR1 is SEHNR and CDR2 is FQNEAQ in the germline V gene (reference sequence). V shed 11 bases and J 5 bases; nucleotides not matched to a gene: 13. The CDR3 runs to 14 residues.

The clonotype was recovered from a person aged 18-60 years who received the Ad26.COV2.S COVID-19 vaccine or a placebo. This chain connects TRBV7-9 to TRBJ2-7; 9 bases map to TRBD2. Specimen: peripheral blood, collected in a trial of Ad26.COV2.S vaccine versus placebo. The CDR3 sequence is CAVPASGTDNEQYF. Here the CDR3 DNA reads TGTGCCGTCCCTGCTAGCGGGACAGACAACGAGCAGTACTTC.